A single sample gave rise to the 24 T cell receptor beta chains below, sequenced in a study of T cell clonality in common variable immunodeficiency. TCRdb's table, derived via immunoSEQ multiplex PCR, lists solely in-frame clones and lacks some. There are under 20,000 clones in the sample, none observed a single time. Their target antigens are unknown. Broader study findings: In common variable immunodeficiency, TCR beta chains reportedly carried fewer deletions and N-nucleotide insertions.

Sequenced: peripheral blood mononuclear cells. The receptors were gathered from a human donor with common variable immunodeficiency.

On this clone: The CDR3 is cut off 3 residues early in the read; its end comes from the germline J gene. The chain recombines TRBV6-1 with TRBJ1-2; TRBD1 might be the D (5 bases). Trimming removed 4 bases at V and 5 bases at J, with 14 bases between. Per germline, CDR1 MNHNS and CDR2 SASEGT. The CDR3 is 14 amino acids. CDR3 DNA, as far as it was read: TGTGCCAGCAGTGGGGACTTCCTACTATATGGC. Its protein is CASSGDFLLYG. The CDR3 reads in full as CASSGDFLLYGYTF.

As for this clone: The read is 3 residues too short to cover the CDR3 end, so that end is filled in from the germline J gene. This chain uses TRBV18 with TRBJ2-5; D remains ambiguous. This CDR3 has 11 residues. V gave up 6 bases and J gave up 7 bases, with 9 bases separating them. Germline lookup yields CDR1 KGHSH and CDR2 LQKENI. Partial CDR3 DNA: TGTGCCAGCTCCCCCGTCGGGACC. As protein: CASSPVGT. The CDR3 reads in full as CASSPVGTQYF.

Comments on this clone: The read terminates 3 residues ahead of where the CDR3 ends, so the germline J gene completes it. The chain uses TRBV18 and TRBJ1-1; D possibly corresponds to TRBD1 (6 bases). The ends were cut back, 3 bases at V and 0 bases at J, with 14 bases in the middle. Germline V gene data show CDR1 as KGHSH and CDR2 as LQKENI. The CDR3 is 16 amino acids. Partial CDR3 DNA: TGTGCCAGCTCACCGTCAGGGGCGGGGGTGAACACTGAA. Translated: CASSPSGAGVNTE. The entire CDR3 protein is CASSPSGAGVNTEAFF.

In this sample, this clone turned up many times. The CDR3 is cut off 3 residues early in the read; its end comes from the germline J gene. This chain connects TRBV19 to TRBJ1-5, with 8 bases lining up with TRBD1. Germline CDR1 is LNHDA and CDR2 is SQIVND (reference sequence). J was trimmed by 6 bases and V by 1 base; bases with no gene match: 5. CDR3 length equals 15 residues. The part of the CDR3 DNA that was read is TGTGCCAGTAGTATAGCAGGGGGCTACGGTCAGCCC. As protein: CASSIAGGYGQP. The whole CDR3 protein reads CASSIAGGYGQPQHF. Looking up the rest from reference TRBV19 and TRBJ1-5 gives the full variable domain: DGGITQSPKYLFRKEGQNVTLSCEQNLNHDAMYWYRQDPGQGLRLIYYSQIVNDFQKGDIAEGYSVSREKKESFPLTVTSAQKNPTAFYLCASSIAGGYGQPQHFGDGTRLSIL.

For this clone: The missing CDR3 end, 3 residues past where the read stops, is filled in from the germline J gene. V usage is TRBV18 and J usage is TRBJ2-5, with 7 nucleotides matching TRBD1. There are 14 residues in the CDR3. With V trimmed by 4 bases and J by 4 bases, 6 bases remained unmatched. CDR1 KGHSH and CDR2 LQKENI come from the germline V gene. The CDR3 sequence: CASSQGQESETQYF. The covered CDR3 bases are TGTGCCAGCTCACAAGGACAGGAATCAGAGACC. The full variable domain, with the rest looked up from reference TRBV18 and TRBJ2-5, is NAGVMQNPRHLVRRRGQEARLRCSPMKGHSHVYWYRQLPEEGLKFMVYLQKENIIDESGMPKERFSAEFPKEGPSILRIQQVVRGDSAAYFCASSQGQESETQYFGPGTRLLVL.

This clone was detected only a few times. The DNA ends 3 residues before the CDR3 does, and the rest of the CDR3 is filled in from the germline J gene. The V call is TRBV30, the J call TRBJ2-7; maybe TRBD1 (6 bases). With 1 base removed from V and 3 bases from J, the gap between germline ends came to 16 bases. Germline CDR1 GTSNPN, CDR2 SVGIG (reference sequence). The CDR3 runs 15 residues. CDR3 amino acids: CAWSGLTQGFYEQYF. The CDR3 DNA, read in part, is TGTGCCTGGAGTGGGTTAACACAGGGATTCTACGAG.

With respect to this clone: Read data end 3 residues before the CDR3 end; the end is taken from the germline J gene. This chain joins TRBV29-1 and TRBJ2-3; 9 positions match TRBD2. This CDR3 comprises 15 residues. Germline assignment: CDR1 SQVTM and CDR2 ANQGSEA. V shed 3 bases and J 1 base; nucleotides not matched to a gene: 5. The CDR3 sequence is CSVEGAGGGTDTQYF. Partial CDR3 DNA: TGCAGCGTTGAGGGGGCGGGGGGGGGCACAGATACG.

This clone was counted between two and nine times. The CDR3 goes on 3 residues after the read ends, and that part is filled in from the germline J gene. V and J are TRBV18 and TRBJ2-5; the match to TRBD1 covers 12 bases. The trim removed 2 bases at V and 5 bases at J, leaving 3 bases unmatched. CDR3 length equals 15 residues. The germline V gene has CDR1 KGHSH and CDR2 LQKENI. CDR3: CASSPRGQGAETQYF. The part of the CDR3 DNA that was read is TGTGCCAGCTCACCAAGGGGACAGGGGGCGGAGACC.

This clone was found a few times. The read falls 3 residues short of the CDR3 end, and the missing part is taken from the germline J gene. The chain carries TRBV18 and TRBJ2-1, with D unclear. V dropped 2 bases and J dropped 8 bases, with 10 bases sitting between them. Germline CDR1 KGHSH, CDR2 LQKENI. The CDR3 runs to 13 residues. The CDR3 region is CASSPVVADEQFF. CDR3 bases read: TGTGCCAGCTCACCAGTGGTCGCAGATGAG.

The part of the CDR3 DNA that was read is TGTGCCAGTAGCAGAAGCAGGGAGACC. This encodes CASSRSRET. The complete CDR3 reads CASSRSRETQYF. V gene TRBV19 combines with J gene TRBJ2-5; D uncertain. The CDR3 end is not reached by the read, which stops 3 residues before it; the germline J gene fills it in. Germline-derived CDR1 and CDR2 are LNHDA and SQIVND (reference sequence). V was pared by 6 bases and J by 5 bases, with 10 bases between. There are 12 residues in the CDR3.

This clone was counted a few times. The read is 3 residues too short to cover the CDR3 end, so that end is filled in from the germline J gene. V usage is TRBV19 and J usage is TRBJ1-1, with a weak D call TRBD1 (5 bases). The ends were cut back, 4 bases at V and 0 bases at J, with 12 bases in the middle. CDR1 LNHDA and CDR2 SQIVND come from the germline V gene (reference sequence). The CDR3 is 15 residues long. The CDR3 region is CASSTLTAMNTEAFF. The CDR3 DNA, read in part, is TGTGCCAGTAGTACCCTGACAGCTATGAACACTGAA. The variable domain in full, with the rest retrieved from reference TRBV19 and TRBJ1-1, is DGGITQSPKYLFRKEGQNVTLSCEQNLNHDAMYWYRQDPGQGLRLIYYSQIVNDFQKGDIAEGYSVSREKKESFPLTVTSAQKNPTAFYLCASSTLTAMNTEAFFGQGTRLTVV.

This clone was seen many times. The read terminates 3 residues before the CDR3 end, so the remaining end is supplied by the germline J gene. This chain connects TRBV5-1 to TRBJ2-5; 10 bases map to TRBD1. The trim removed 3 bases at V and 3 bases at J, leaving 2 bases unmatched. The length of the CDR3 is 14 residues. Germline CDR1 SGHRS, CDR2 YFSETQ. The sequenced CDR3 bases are TGCGCCAGCAGCTCGGGACAGGGGAAAGAGACC. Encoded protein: CASSSGQGKET. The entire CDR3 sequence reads CASSSGQGKETQYF.

This CDR3 is CASSPWAPQETQYF. The sequenced CDR3 bases are TGTGCCAGCAGCCCGTGGGCTCCCCAAGAGACC. V usage is TRBV7-9 and J usage is TRBJ2-5; the D is unclear. Coverage ceases 3 residues before the CDR3 finishes, and the germline J gene fills in the end. Per germline, CDR1 SEHNR and CDR2 FQNEAQ (reference sequence). V was shortened by 5 bases and J by 1 base, with 11 bases between the two germline ends. CDR3 length equals 14 residues.

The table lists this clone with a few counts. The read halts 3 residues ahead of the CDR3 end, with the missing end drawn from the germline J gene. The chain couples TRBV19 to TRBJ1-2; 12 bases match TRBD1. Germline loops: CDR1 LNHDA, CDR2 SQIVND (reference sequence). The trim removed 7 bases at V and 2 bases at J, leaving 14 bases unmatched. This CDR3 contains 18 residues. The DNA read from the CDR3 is TGTGCCAGTACCACGGGAATGGGACAGGGGGCTGGAAACTATGGC. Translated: CASTTGMGQGAGNYG. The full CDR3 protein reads CASTTGMGQGAGNYGYTF. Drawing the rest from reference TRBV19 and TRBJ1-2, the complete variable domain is DGGITQSPKYLFRKEGQNVTLSCEQNLNHDAMYWYRQDPGQGLRLIYYSQIVNDFQKGDIAEGYSVSREKKESFPLTVTSAQKNPTAFYLCASTTGMGQGAGNYGYTFGSGTRLTVV.

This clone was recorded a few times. CDR3 in amino acids: CASSPELLELNEQFF. The CDR3 bases that were read are TGTGCCAGCTCACCAGAACTTCTAGAATTGAATGAG. The chain carries TRBV18 and TRBJ2-1; D remains unclear. The CDR3 extends 3 residues past the end of the read, so its final part is completed from the germline J gene. Germline CDR1 is KGHSH and CDR2 is LQKENI. CDR3 size: 15 residues. Trimming shortened V by 2 bases and J by 7 bases, and 15 bases separated the two germline ends.

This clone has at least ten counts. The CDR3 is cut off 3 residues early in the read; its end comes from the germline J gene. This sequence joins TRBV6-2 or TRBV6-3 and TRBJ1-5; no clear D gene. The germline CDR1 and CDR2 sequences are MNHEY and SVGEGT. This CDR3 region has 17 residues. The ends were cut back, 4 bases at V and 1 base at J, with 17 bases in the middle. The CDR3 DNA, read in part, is TGTGCCAGCAGTTCCCCCCGGGGAGGAAGAAGCAATCAGCCC. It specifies CASSSPRGGRSNQP. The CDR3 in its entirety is CASSSPRGGRSNQPQHF.

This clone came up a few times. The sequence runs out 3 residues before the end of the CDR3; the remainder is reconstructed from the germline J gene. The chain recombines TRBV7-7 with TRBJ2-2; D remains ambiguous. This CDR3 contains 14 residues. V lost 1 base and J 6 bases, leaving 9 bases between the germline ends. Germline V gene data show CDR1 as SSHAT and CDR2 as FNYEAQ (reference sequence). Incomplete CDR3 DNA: TGTGCCAGCAGCTTAGACTTCTCCGCCGGGGAG. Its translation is CASSLDFSAGE. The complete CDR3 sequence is CASSLDFSAGELFF.

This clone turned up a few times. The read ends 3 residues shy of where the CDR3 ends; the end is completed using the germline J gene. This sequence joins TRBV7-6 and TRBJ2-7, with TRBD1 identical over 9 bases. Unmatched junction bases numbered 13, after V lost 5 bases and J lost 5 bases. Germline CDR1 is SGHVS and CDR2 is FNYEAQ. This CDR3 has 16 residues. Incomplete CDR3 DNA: TGTGCCAGCAGCCGATGGGACAGGGACACGTCCAACGAG. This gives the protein CASSRWDRDTSNE. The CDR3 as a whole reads CASSRWDRDTSNEQYF.

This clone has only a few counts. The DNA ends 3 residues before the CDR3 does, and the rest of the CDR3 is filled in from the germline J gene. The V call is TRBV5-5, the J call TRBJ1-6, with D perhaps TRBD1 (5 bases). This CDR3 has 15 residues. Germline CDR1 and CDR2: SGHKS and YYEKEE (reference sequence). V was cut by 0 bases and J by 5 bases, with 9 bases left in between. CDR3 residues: CASSLDRPHNSPLHF. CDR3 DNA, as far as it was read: TGTGCCAGCAGCTTGGACAGGCCCCATAATTCACCC.

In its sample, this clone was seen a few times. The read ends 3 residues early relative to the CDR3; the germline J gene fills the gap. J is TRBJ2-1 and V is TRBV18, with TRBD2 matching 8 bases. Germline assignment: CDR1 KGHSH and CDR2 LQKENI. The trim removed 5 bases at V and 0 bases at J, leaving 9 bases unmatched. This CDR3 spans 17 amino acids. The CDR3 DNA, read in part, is TGTGCCAGCTCAATCAACACCGGGGGGGACTCCTACAATGAG. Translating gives CASSINTGGDSYNE. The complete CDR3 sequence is CASSINTGGDSYNEQFF. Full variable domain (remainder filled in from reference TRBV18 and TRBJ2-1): NAGVMQNPRHLVRRRGQEARLRCSPMKGHSHVYWYRQLPEEGLKFMVYLQKENIIDESGMPKERFSAEFPKEGPSILRIQQVVRGDSAAYFCASSINTGGDSYNEQFFGPGTRLTVL.

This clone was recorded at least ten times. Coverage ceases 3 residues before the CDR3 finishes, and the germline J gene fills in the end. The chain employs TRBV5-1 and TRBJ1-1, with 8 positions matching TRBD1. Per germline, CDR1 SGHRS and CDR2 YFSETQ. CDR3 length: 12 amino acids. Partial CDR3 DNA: TGCGCCAGCAGCCTAGACCGGGACAGG. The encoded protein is CASSLDRDR. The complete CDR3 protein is CASSLDRDRAFF.

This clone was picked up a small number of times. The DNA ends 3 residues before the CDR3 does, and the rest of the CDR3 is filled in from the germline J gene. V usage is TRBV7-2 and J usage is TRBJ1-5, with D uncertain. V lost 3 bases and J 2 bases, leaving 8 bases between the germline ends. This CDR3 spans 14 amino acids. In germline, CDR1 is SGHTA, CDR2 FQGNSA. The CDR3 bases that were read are TGTGCCAGCAGCTTTCGAGGTGGCAATCAGCCC. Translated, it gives CASSFRGGNQP. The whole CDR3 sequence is CASSFRGGNQPQHF.

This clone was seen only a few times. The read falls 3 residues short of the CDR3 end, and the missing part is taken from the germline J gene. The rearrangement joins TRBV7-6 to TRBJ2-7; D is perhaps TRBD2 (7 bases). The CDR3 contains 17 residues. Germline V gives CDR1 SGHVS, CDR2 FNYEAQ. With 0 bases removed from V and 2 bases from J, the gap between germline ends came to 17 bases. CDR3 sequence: CASSLAGGGLVAYEQYF. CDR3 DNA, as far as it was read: TGTGCCAGCAGCTTAGCGGGGGGGGGCCTTGTGGCCTACGAG.

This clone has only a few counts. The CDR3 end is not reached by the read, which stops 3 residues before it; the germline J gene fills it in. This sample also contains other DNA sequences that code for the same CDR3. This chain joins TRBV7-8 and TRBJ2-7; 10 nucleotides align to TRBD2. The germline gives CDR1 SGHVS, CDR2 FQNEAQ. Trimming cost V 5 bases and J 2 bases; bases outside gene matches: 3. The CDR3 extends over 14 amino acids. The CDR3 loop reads CASSLSGGAYEQYF. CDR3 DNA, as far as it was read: TGTGCCAGCAGCCTGAGCGGGGGGGCCTACGAG. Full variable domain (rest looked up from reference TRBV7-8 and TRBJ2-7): GAGVSQSPRYKVAKRGQDVALRCDPISGHVSLFWYQQALGQGPEFLTYFQNEAQLDKSGLPSDRFFAERPEGSVSTLKIQRTQQEDSAVYLCASSLSGGAYEQYFGPGTRLTVT.